This entry lists 30 T cell receptor beta chains sequenced from one sample in a study of blood T cell repertoires in COVID-19. Only in-frame clones appear in the TCRdb table, and some are missing; sequencing was by immunoSEQ multiplex PCR. In the table there are 84,000 or so clones, around 90% of which are singletons. The sequenced sample consisted of peripheral blood. These receptors were taken from a man between 65 and 85 years old with acute or convalescent COVID-19.

The chain links TRBV10-3 to TRBJ1-3; D remains unclear. The ends were cut back, 6 bases at V and 0 bases at J, with 12 bases in the middle. The CDR3 sequence is 15 residues long. Germline CDR1 and CDR2: ENHRY and SYGVKD. The DNA for the CDR3 is TGTGCCATCAGGACGAGGGATCTCTCTGGAAACACCATATATTTT. Protein: CAIRTRDLSGNTIYF.

The chain uses TRBV7-3 and TRBJ2-3; TRBD2 aligns across 7 bases. The length of the CDR3 is 15 residues. J gave up 0 bases and V 5 bases, and 5 bases lay outside the gene matches. Looked up from germline, CDR1 is SGHTA and CDR2 is FQGTGA. The CDR3 DNA is TGTGCCAGCAGCGACAGCGGGGCCAGCACAGATACGCAGTATTTT. Translating it yields CASSDSGASTDTQYF.

The chain carries TRBV19 and TRBJ2-3; D possibly corresponds to TRBD2 (5 bases). Germline values: CDR1 LNHDA, CDR2 SQIVND (reference sequence). V was pared by 7 bases and J by 3 bases, with 14 bases between. This CDR3 is built from 14 residues. The CDR3 sequence: CASIDGGRTDTQYF. The CDR3 nucleotides are TGTGCCAGTATAGATGGAGGACGGACAGATACGCAGTATTTT.

The gene calls are TRBV19 and TRBJ1-1, with 9 bases matching TRBD1. CDR3 length: 17 amino acids. With V trimmed by 6 bases and J by 3 bases, 14 bases remained unmatched. Germline assignment: CDR1 LNHDA and CDR2 SQIVND (reference sequence). CDR3 nucleotide sequence: TGTGCCAGTAGGAATACCGGGACAGGGATCAAGGACACTGAAGCTTTCTTT. This gives the protein CASRNTGTGIKDTEAFF.

The chain carries TRBV29-1 and TRBJ1-1, with D possibly being TRBD1 (5 bases). The CDR3 runs to 12 residues. From germline, CDR1 is SQVTM and CDR2 ANQGSEA. Trimming stripped 5 bases from V and 2 bases from J, with 9 bases between. As DNA, the CDR3 is TGCAGCGTTCTTAGGGGCAACACTGAAGCTTTCTTT. Amino acids: CSVLRGNTEAFF.

The rearrangement uses TRBV5-4 and TRBJ2-7, with 8 bases aligning to TRBD1. After removal of 4 bases from V and 0 bases from J, the junction contained 6 bases not matched to a gene. This CDR3 has 15 amino acids. Germline V gene lookup returns CDR1 SGHNT and CDR2 YYREEE (reference sequence). CDR3 sequence: CASSPPGQGSYEQYF. The CDR3 coding sequence is TGTGCCAGCAGCCCCCCCGGACAGGGCTCCTACGAGCAGTACTTC.

The chain couples TRBV5-6 to TRBJ1-3; D is ambiguous. Germline V gives CDR1 SGHDT, CDR2 YYEEEE. V was clipped by 1 base and J by 0 bases, with 11 bases between them. The CDR3 loop spans 16 amino acids. For the CDR3, the DNA is TGTGCCAGCAGCTTGCCGGGAGGTGCCTCTGGAAACACCATATATTTT. This gives the protein CASSLPGGASGNTIYF.

This chain joins TRBV2 and TRBJ2-1, with 7 bases matching TRBD1. V lost 7 bases and J lost 8; bases outside the gene matches: 8. Germline assignment: CDR1 SNHLY and CDR2 FYNNEI. The length of the CDR3 is 13 residues. This chain's CDR3 is CASNYKGADEQFF. DNA for the CDR3: TGTGCCAGCAACTATAAGGGGGCGGATGAGCAGTTCTTC.

The J gene is TRBJ2-7, the V gene TRBV18; 8 bases are a match to TRBD2. With 3 bases clipped from V and 4 bases from J, the junction kept 5 bases outside the gene matches. The CDR3 runs 14 residues. The V gene's germline CDR1 is KGHSH and CDR2 LQKENI. The CDR3 is CASSPGRGGYEQYF. The CDR3 bases are TGTGCCAGCTCACCGGGACGGGGGGGATACGAGCAGTACTTC.

The gene calls are TRBV6-5 and TRBJ1-4, with TRBD1 identical over 9 bases. The germline CDR1 and CDR2 sequences are MNHEY and SVGAGI. The V gene end was trimmed by 10 bases and the J gene end by 5 bases; junction bases not matched to a gene: 8. This CDR3 comprises 14 residues. As DNA, the CDR3 is TGTGCCACCGCCGGGACAGGGAAGAATGAAAAACTGTTTTTT. As protein: CATAGTGKNEKLFF.

This chain links TRBV4-1 with TRBJ1-1; 7 nucleotides align to TRBD1. Trimming at V came to 0 bases and at J to 0 bases, leaving 7 bases not matched to a gene. The length of the CDR3 is 17 residues. Germline CDR1 reads MGHRA; CDR2 reads YSYEKL. In nucleotides, the CDR3 is TGCGCCAGCAGCCAAGAAGGGCGACAGGGACTGAACACTGAAGCTTTCTTT. This codes for CASSQEGRQGLNTEAFF.

The genes are TRBV28 and TRBJ2-3; 7 bases are shared with TRBD2. The CDR3 sequence is 12 residues long. Germline values: CDR1 MDHEN, CDR2 SYDVKM. J lost 3 bases, V lost 9 bases, and 3 bases had no gene match. The CDR3 sequence: CASNGGTDTQYF. DNA for the CDR3: TGTGCCAGTAACGGGGGGACAGATACGCAGTATTTT.

V and J are TRBV5-5 and TRBJ1-1; D is possibly TRBD1 (5 bases). The CDR3 loop spans 15 amino acids. Trimming left V 4 bases short and J 2 bases short, with 15 bases between. Germline V CDR1 and CDR2: SGHKS, YYEKEE (reference sequence). CDR3 bases: TGTGCCAGCAGCAACCGTCCGGGGGGTAACACTGAAGCTTTCTTT. It is translated as CASSNRPGGNTEAFF.

The V gene is TRBV2, the J gene TRBJ1-5, with D possibly matching TRBD1 (6 bases). The germline V gene has CDR1 SNHLY and CDR2 FYNNEI. Trimming removed 6 bases at V and 4 bases at J, with 13 bases between. This CDR3 contains 14 residues. The CDR3 region is CASRADRRNQPQHF. The CDR3 DNA follows: TGTGCCAGCAGGGCTGACAGGAGGAATCAGCCCCAGCATTTT.

The CDR3 region is CSVEDGPRHYEQYF. The DNA of the CDR3 is TGCAGCGTTGAAGATGGGCCGCGCCACTACGAGCAGTACTTC. The rearrangement uses TRBV29-1 and TRBJ2-7; D ambiguous. The CDR3 consists of 14 residues. Germline CDR1 SQVTM, CDR2 ANQGSEA. V shed 0 bases and J shed 3 bases, with 12 bases lying between them.

The rearrangement links TRBV28 to TRBJ2-1; TRBD2 agrees at 11 bases. The length of the CDR3 is 15 residues. Trimming cost V 6 bases and J 5 bases; bases outside gene matches: 6. Looked up from germline, CDR1 is MDHEN and CDR2 is SYDVKM. The CDR3 nucleotides are TGTGCCAGCAGCTATTCGGGACTAGCGGACAATGAGCAGTTCTTC. It codes for CASSYSGLADNEQFF.

This chain connects TRBV3-1 (or the pseudogene TRBV3-2) to TRBJ2-5; 11 bases align to TRBD2. There are 17 residues in the CDR3. V dropped 4 bases and J dropped 4; count of bases not matched to a gene: 11. Germline V lookup: CDR1 LGHDT, CDR2 YNNKEL (reference sequence). The CDR3 region has the DNA TGTGCCAGCAGCCTCCTTGGTTTAGCGGGGGGGGCAGAGACCCAGTACTTC. Its translation is CASSLLGLAGGAETQYF.

The chain recombines TRBV12-3 or TRBV12-4 with TRBJ2-5; TRBD2 might be the D (5 bases). CDR3 length equals 13 residues. With 6 bases removed from V and 4 bases from J, the gap between germline ends came to 12 bases. CDR3 in DNA: TGTGCCAGCAGCCTACTAGAAATAGAGACCCAGTACTTC. This sequence encodes CASSLLEIETQYF.

This chain joins TRBV10-1 and TRBJ2-1; D not certain. The germline gives CDR1 WNHNN, CDR2 SYGVQD (reference sequence). This CDR3 spans 14 amino acids. V was clipped by 3 bases and J by 9 bases, with 15 bases between them. CDR3 DNA: TGCGCCAGCAGTGAAGAGAGTTGCCCCACTGAGCAGTTCTTC. It translates to CASSEESCPTEQFF.

The rearrangement links TRBV10-3 to TRBJ2-3; D perhaps matches TRBD1 (6 bases). Germline V CDR1 and CDR2: ENHRY, SYGVKD. V lost 3 bases and J lost 6, with 13 bases in between. This CDR3 has 14 residues. The CDR3 reads CAISDLGAEDTQYF. Written as DNA, the CDR3 is TGTGCCATCAGTGATTTGGGGGCGGAGGATACGCAGTATTTT.

The chain couples TRBV3-1 (or the pseudogene TRBV3-2) to TRBJ2-7; tentatively, D is TRBD2 (5 bases). Germline V gene sequence: CDR1 LGHDT, CDR2 YNNKEL (reference sequence). The V gene lost 1 base and the J gene lost 12 bases, with 10 bases spanning the gap. The CDR3 spans 11 residues. The CDR3 region is CASSQAGNRYF. As DNA, the CDR3 is TGTGCCAGCAGCCAAGCGGGGAATAGGTACTTC.

The V and J genes are TRBV6-2 or TRBV6-3 and TRBJ2-1, with TRBD2 identical over 7 bases. This CDR3 region has 15 residues. CDR1 and CDR2 (germline): MNHEY, SVGEGT. After removal of 6 bases from V and 2 bases from J, the junction contained 7 bases not matched to a gene. DNA for the CDR3: TGTGCCAGCAGCTATACCGGGACTACCTACAATGAGCAGTTCTTC. Translated: CASSYTGTTYNEQFF.

V usage is TRBV4-1 and J usage is TRBJ2-5; the D gene is possibly TRBD2 (5 bases). V lost 11 bases, J lost 0 bases, and 13 bases lay in between. The CDR3 runs 13 residues. In germline, CDR1 is MGHRA, CDR2 YSYEKL. The CDR3 reads CAAGQPDQETQYF. The CDR3 DNA follows: TGCGCCGCGGGCCAGCCGGACCAAGAGACCCAGTACTTC.

This clone has more than one count but fewer than ten. CDR3 in amino acids: CASSSWRGFGTGNYEQYF. In DNA, the CDR3 is TGTGCCAGCAGTTCCTGGAGGGGTTTCGGGACCGGAAACTACGAGCAGTACTTC. The chain employs TRBV27 and TRBJ2-7; TRBD2 is a possible D gene (6 bases). Trimming stripped 4 bases from V and 3 bases from J, with 25 bases between. Germline V gene lookup returns CDR1 MNHEY and CDR2 SMNVEV (reference sequence). The CDR3 has 18 residues.

The chain joins TRBV3-1 (or the pseudogene TRBV3-2) to TRBJ2-2, with D unclear. CDR1 and CDR2 (germline): LGHDT, YNNKEL (reference sequence). The CDR3 is made up of 14 amino acids. V lost 1 base and J lost 5, with 8 bases in between. CDR3 sequence (DNA): TGTGCCAGCAGCCAAGTAACCGCGACCGGGGAGCTGTTTTTT. Its translation is CASSQVTATGELFF.

On this clone: One junction end disagrees with the germline gene, perhaps due to a read error. The chain's CDR3 is CSAEDVSGKNIQYF. CDR3 in DNA: TGCAGCGCTGAAGATGTTTCGGGCAAAAACATTCAGTACTTC. The rearrangement uses TRBV29-1 and TRBJ2-4, with D unclear. CDR1 is SQVTM, CDR2 ANQGSEA, per germline. The CDR3 consists of 14 residues.

V gene TRBV21-1 combines with J gene TRBJ1-6; the table's D call TRBD1 went unverified against the DNA. TRBV21-1 is classified as a pseudogene. CDR3 length: 17 amino acids. The CDR3: CASSPKGQSSYNSPLHF. CDR3 in DNA: TGTGCCAGCAGCCCCAAGGGACAGAGCTCCTATAATTCACCCCTCCACTTT.

A few counts support this clone. The CDR3 nucleotides are TGCGCCAGCAGCCGAACAGGGACCTCGAACACTGAAGCTTTCTTT. Its protein is CASSRTGTSNTEAFF. The chain is built from TRBV4-3 and TRBJ1-1; D may be TRBD1 (6 bases). CDR1 is LGHNA and CDR2 is YSLEER in the germline V gene. The CDR3 totals 15 residues. Trimming pared 4 bases from V and 1 base from J, leaving 13 bases between.

V is TRBV13 and J is TRBJ2-3; tentative D call: TRBD2 (6 bases). V lost 2 bases and J 1 base, leaving 10 bases between the germline ends. The germline V gene has CDR1 PRHDT and CDR2 FYEKMQ (reference sequence). The CDR3 length is 15 residues. The CDR3 coding sequence is TGTGCCAGCAGCTTATGGTGGGGGGGCACAGATACGCAGTATTTT. Its translation: CASSLWWGGTDTQYF. The variable domain in full, completed from reference TRBV13 and TRBJ2-3, reads AAGVIQSPRHLIKEKRETATLKCYPIPRHDTVYWYQQGPGQDPQFLISFYEKMQSDKGSIPDRFSAQQFSDYHSELNMSSLELGDSALYFCASSLWWGGTDTQYFGPGTRLTVL.

This clone was seen just once. This sequence joins TRBV2 and TRBJ2-1; D ambiguous. Trimming removed 6 bases at V and 9 bases at J, with 12 bases between. CDR1 and CDR2 (germline): SNHLY, FYNNEI. The CDR3 consists of 12 residues. The CDR3 nucleotides are TGTGCCAGCAGCTCCGGGTCGAGTGAGCAGTTCTTC. Protein product: CASSSGSSEQFF.